One and the same sample provided the 3 T cell receptor beta chains below, sequenced in a study of graft-versus-host responses after intestinal transplantation. These TCRs are of unknown antigen specificity. Clones were sequenced by immunoSEQ multiplex PCR, and TCRdb holds only the in-frame ones, with some missing. The data hold tens of thousands of clones, with about 87% observed a single time. The sample was unstimulated CD4+ T cells sorted from spleen or lymph node cells, taken before transplant. The receptors were gathered from a human donor who was the organ donor for an intestinal transplant.

This clone was seen more than once but under ten times. The chain is built from TRBV9 and TRBJ2-2; the match to TRBD1 covers 11 bases. Germline V gene lookup returns CDR1 SGDLS and CDR2 YYNGEE. This CDR3 is 15 amino acids long. Trimming removed 5 bases from V and 6 bases from J; junction bases left unmatched: 6. This CDR3 is CASREDRGRAGELFF. The CDR3 DNA follows: TGTGCCAGCAGAGAGGACAGGGGGCGCGCCGGGGAGCTGTTTTTT.

The chain joins TRBV27 to TRBJ2-3; D call uncertain. This CDR3 contains 12 residues. Between the trimmed V and J ends, which lost 4 bases and 5 bases, there was a span of 7 bases. Germline V gene data show CDR1 as MNHEY and CDR2 as SMNVEV (reference sequence). CDR3 loop: CASSSQVDTQYF. The CDR3 nucleotides read TGTGCCAGCAGTTCTCAGGTAGATACGCAGTATTTT.

The chain employs TRBV19 and TRBJ1-4; D uncertain. The CDR3 sequence is 15 residues long. V lost 3 bases, J lost 4 bases, and 12 bases lay in between. Per the germline V gene, CDR1 is LNHDA and CDR2 is SQIVND (reference sequence). The CDR3 spells CASSIWFGDNEKLFF. In nucleotides, the CDR3 is TGTGCCAGTAGTATCTGGTTCGGGGATAATGAAAAACTGTTTTTT. Variable domain in full (rest from reference TRBV19 and TRBJ1-4): DGGITQSPKYLFRKEGQNVTLSCEQNLNHDAMYWYRQDPGQGLRLIYYSQIVNDFQKGDIAEGYSVSREKKESFPLTVTSAQKNPTAFYLCASSIWFGDNEKLFFGSGTQLSVL.